One sample yielded the 8 T cell receptor beta chains listed below, sequenced in a study of tumor-infiltrating lymphocytes in primary liver carcinoma. Production of TCR beta cDNA used 400 to 600 ng total RNA together with a constant-region primer. Amplification in three nested multiplex PCR rounds with slightly modified ARM-PCR gave rise to TCR beta libraries. The first two PCR rounds used TRBV1-TRBV30 forward primers with a C-beta reverse primer, about 10 cycles each. TCRdb called the multiplex PCR reads again in MiXCR, with one record for every CDR3 protein. The sample consists of 20,000 to 25,000 distinct CDR3 sequences, over 60% of them appearing once. The tissue used was unsorted bulk material of about 19-33 mg. RNA and DNA were co-extracted from it with the AllPrep DNA/RNA mini kit. Sequencing was carried out using liver tumor tissue from sampling region 5. Noted subset: tumor region T5, tumor centre. These receptors were collected from a woman aged 25-40 years with primary liver carcinoma and hepatitis B virus infection.

Only a few counts were recorded for this clonotype. The chain is built from TRBV5-4 and TRBJ2-2; 13 bases map to TRBD2. Trimming at V came to 0 bases and at J to 16 bases, leaving 21 bases not matched to a gene. The CDR3 loop spans 19 amino acids. In germline, CDR1 is SGHNT, CDR2 YYREEE (reference sequence). CDR3 residues: CASSLAWGTSGANTGAPFF. The CDR3 DNA sequence: TGTGCCAGCAGCTTGGCCTGGGGGACTAGCGGGGCGAACACCGGGGCGCCGTTTTTT. Full variable domain (remainder filled in from reference TRBV5-4 and TRBJ2-2): ETGVTQSPTHLIKTRGQQVTLRCSSQSGHNTVSWYQQALGQGPQFIFQYYREEENGRGNFPPRFSGLQFPNYSSELNVNALELDDSALYLCASSLAWGTSGANTGAPFFGEGSRLTVL.

On this clonotype: At one end the junction does not follow the germline gene, possibly because of a read error. The J gene is TRBJ2-4, the V gene TRBV6-7; D remains unclear. TRBV6-7 is noted as an ORF with a role that remains uncertain. The CDR3 extends over 20 amino acids. Written as DNA, the CDR3 is TGTGCCAGCAGTTACTCGTCGACGGAAGTCCCCGCTCGCGCCAAAAACATTCAGCACTTC. Protein sequence: CASSYSSTEVPARAKNIQHF.

To note about this clonotype: Since the CDR3 does not end with the conserved phenylalanine or tryptophan, this likely comes from a read error. This chain links TRBV5-6 with TRBJ1-1; D gene uncertain. Trimming pared 0 bases from V and 4 bases from J, leaving 13 bases between. The V gene's germline CDR1 is SGHDT and CDR2 YYEEEE. This CDR3 region has 15 residues. CDR3 loop: CASSLVSEVSTEAFS. CDR3 DNA: TGTGCCAGCAGCTTGGTAAGTGAGGTGAGCACTGAAGCTTTCTCT.

There are many counts of this clonotype. The chain employs TRBV30 and TRBJ2-3, with TRBD1 matching 7 bases. Losses at the gene ends were 0 bases for V and 10 bases for J; bases not matched to a gene: 4. This CDR3 spans 12 amino acids. Germline CDR1 GTSNPN, CDR2 SVGIG (reference sequence). CDR3 nucleotide sequence: TGTGCCTGGAGTGTACGGGACAGTGCGCAGTATTTT. Encoded protein: CAWSVRDSAQYF.

There are many counts of this clonotype. The chain recombines TRBV6-1 with TRBJ2-1, with 7 bases lining up with TRBD2. Trimming took 5 bases from V and 13 from J; bases not matched to a gene: 14. Germline CDR1 reads MNHNS; CDR2 reads SASEGT. The CDR3 totals 14 residues. CDR3 sequence (DNA): TGTGCCAGCAGTAACCGCGGGGAGGGGTACGTACAGTTCTTC. As protein: CASSNRGEGYVQFF.

This CDR3 reads CASSLDIEAFF. The CDR3 DNA sequence: TGCGCCAGCAGCCTTGACATTGAAGCTTTCTTT. J is TRBJ1-1 and V is TRBV10-2; D gene ambiguous. Trimming left V 6 bases short and J 7 bases short, with 9 bases between. This CDR3 spans 11 amino acids. Per germline, CDR1 WSHSY and CDR2 SAAADI.

To note about this clonotype: This sequence may be a read error, since a much larger clone differs from it by one base. V usage is TRBV28 and J usage is TRBJ2-3; 10 nucleotides align to TRBD1. The V gene end was trimmed by 10 bases and the J gene end by 8 bases; junction bases not matched to a gene: 12. The V gene's germline CDR1 is MDHEN and CDR2 SYDVKM. The CDR3 covers 14 residues. The CDR3 DNA reads as TGTGCCACCTCCGGGACAGGGGTGGAACCTACGCAGTATTTT. It is translated as CATSGTGVEPTQYF.

As to this clonotype: The junction shows a germline mismatch at one end, possibly a read error. The chain joins TRBV11-2 to TRBJ1-2; the match to TRBD1 covers 7 bases. CDR1 and CDR2 from the germline V gene are SGHAT and FQNNGV. This CDR3 has 13 amino acids. The CDR3 sequence is CTSNPRQGSGYTF. DNA for the CDR3: TGTACCAGCAACCCCCGACAGGGAAGCGGTTACACCTTC.